One sample yielded the 4 T cell receptor beta chains listed below, sequenced in a study of blood T cell repertoires in COVID-19. Sequenced by immunoSEQ multiplex PCR; TCRdb stores in-frame clones only, minus some. The profile shows approximately 250,000 clones, 86% of them singletons. Sequencing used peripheral blood. Every receptor here comes from a woman aged 80 or older with COVID-19, enrolled during active disease.

This clone was seen a handful of times. The rearrangement joins TRBV7-9 to TRBJ2-5; a weak D match, TRBD2 (5 bases). With 10 bases removed from V and 3 bases from J, the gap between germline ends came to 15 bases. The CDR3 is 13 amino acids. The germline V gene has CDR1 SEHNR and CDR2 FQNEAQ (reference sequence). This CDR3 is CATSGIVKETQYF. DNA for the CDR3: TGTGCCACCTCCGGGATCGTCAAAGAGACCCAGTACTTC.

This chain uses TRBV7-9 with TRBJ1-4, with D possibly matching TRBD1 (5 bases). This CDR3 has 16 residues. V lost 5 bases, J lost 0 bases, and 13 bases lay in between. Germline CDR1 and CDR2: SEHNR and FQNEAQ (reference sequence). In DNA form, the CDR3 reads TGTGCCAGCAGCCTGGGGACTCTTACAACTAATGAAAAACTGTTTTTT. Amino acids: CASSLGTLTTNEKLFF.

This sequence joins TRBV18 and TRBJ1-4; possible D gene TRBD1, 6 bases. This CDR3 has 13 amino acids. Germline assignment: CDR1 KGHSH and CDR2 LQKENI. Trimming shortened V by 3 bases and J by 8 bases, and 10 bases separated the two germline ends. The CDR3 spells CASSPGHGEKLFF. CDR3 DNA: TGTGCCAGCTCACCGGGACACGGAGAAAAACTGTTTTTT.

J is TRBJ1-1 and V is TRBV28; 7 bases agree with TRBD1. Germline lookup yields CDR1 MDHEN and CDR2 SYDVKM. The ends lost 4 bases at V and 4 bases at J; junction bases unmatched: 9. The CDR3 contains 15 residues. Here the CDR3 reads CASSSTPGGGTEAFF. CDR3 nucleotide sequence: TGTGCCAGCAGTTCAACCCCAGGGGGAGGCACTGAAGCTTTCTTT.